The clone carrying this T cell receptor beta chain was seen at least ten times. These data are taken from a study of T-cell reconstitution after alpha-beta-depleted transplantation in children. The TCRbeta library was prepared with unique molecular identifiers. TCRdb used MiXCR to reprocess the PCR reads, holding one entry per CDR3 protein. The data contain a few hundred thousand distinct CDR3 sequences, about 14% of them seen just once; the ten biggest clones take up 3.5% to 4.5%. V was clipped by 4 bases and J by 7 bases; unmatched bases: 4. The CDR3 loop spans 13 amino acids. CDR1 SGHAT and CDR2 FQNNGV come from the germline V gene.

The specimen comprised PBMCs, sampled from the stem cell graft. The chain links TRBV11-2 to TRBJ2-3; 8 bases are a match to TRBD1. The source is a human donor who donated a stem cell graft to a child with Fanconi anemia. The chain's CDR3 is CASSSGQGNTQYF. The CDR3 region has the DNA TGTGCCAGCAGCTCAGGACAGGGAAATACGCAGTATTTT.